This T cell receptor (beta chain) is from a study of CD8+ T cells in alopecia areata. Study-level results: Clonality was higher in lesional than normal scalp, especially in alopecia totalis/universalis. Besides other cells, scalp samples also yield sequences of resident alphabeta T cells from normal skin.

V shed 7 bases and J shed 4 bases, with 10 bases lying between them. The CDR3 sequence is 12 residues long. Germline values: CDR1 SNHLY, CDR2 FYNNEI. Sampling of alopecia areata patients yielded lesional scalp punch biopsies as well as peripheral blood. A FACSAria was used to sort CD4+ and CD8+ T cells. These cells came from PBMCs. Comment on this clone: The antigen remains unidentified.

Following extraction, RNA underwent reverse transcription to cDNA, which served as the sequencing template. The assay was immunoSEQ multiplex PCR, and TCRdb's table has in-frame clones only and misses some. The table shows fewer than 90,000 clones, with just over 50% occurring only once. The V call is TRBV2, the J call TRBJ2-5; D gene ambiguous. The sequence derives from a human donor with alopecia areata. Sequenced input: NKG2D-high CD8+ T cells sorted from blood. CDR3 sequence reads: CASMTLTETQYF. The CDR3 coding sequence is TGTGCCAGCATGACCCTGACAGAGACCCAGTACTTC.